This T cell receptor beta chain was profiled in a study of blood T cells in healthy people across ages. Study at large: Per two T cells, template switching captured roughly one barcoded beta molecule.

Findings of the study overall: TCR beta diversity per million T cells fell roughly linearly with age.

As concerns this clonotype: What it recognizes is unknown.

PCR was performed a second time for about 6 to 12 cycles using a sample-barcoded 5' primer and a J-beta primer mix. TCRdb used MiXCR to reprocess the 5' RACE reads, holding one entry per CDR3 protein. This table has around 900,000 distinct CDR3 sequences, about 30% appearing once. The TCR comes from a woman aged 80 or over in good health. Specimen: blood.

The chain's CDR3 is CSVEEGLVPIGYTF. CDR3 coding DNA: TGCAGCGTTGAAGAGGGATTGGTCCCGATTGGCTACACCTTC. The V call is TRBV29-1, the J call TRBJ1-2, with no clear D. CDR3 size: 14 residues. The germline V gene has CDR1 SQVTM and CDR2 ANQGSEA. Deletions cut 0 bases from V and 7 bases from J, with 15 bases between. The complete variable domain, with remaining parts taken from reference TRBV29-1 and TRBJ1-2, reads SAVISQKPSRDICQRGTSLTIQCQVDSQVTMMFWYRQQPGQSLTLIATANQGSEATYESGFVIDKFPISRPNLTFSTLTVSNMSPEDSSIYLCSVEEGLVPIGYTFGSGTRLTVV.